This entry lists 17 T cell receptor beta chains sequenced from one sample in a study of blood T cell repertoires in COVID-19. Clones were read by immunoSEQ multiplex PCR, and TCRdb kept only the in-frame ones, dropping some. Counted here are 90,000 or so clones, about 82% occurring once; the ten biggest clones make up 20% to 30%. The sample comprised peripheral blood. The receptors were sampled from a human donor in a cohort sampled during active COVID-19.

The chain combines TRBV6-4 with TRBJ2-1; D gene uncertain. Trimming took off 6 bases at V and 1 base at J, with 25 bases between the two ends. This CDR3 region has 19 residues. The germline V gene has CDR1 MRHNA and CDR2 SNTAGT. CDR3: CASRTLKLRALPSYNEQFF. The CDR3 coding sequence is TGTGCCAGCAGAACCTTAAAGCTAAGAGCCTTACCTTCCTACAATGAGCAGTTCTTC.

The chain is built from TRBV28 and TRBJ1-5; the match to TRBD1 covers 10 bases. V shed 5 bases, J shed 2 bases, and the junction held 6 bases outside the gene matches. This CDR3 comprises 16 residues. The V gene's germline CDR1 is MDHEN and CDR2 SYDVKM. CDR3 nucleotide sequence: TGTGCCAGCAGTATCTGGACAGGGGGAGGCAATCAGCCCCAGCATTTT. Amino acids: CASSIWTGGGNQPQHF.

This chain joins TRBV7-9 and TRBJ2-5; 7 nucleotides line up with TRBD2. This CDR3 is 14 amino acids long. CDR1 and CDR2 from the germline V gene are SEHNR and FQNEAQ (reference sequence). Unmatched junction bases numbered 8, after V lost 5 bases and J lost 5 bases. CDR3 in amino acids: CASSPMGGGETQYF. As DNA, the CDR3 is TGTGCCAGCAGCCCCATGGGGGGAGGGGAGACCCAGTACTTC.

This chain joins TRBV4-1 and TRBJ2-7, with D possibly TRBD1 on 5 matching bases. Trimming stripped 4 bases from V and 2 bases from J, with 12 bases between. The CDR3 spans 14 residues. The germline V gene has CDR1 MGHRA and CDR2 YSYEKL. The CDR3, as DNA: TGCGCCAGCAGCCTTACAGGAGAAACCTACGAGCAGTACTTC. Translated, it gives CASSLTGETYEQYF.

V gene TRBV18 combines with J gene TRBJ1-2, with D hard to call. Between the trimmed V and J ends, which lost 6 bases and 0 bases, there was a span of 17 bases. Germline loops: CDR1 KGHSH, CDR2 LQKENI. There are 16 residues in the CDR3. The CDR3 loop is CASSPGGSGANYGYTF. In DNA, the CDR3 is TGTGCCAGCTCCCCCGGTGGCAGTGGAGCTAACTATGGCTACACCTTC.

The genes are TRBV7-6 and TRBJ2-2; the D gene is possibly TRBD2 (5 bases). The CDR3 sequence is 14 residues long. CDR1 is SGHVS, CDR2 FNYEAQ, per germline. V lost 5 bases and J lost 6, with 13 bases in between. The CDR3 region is CASSPLSGAGELFF. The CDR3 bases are TGTGCCAGCAGCCCCTTGTCCGGGGCCGGGGAGCTGTTTTTT.

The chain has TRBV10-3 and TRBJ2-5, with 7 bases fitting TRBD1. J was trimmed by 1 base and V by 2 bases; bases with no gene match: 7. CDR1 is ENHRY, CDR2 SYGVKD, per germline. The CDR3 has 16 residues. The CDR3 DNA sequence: TGTGCCATCAGTGAGCCGACAGGGCCGGGCCAAGAGACCCAGTACTTC. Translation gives CAISEPTGPGQETQYF.

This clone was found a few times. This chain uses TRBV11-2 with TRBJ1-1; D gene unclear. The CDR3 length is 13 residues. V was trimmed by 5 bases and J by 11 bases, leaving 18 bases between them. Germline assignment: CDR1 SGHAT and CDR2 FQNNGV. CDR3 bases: TGTGCCAGCAGCCCGGAGTCGTGGTTACGGGCTTTCTTT. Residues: CASSPESWLRAFF.

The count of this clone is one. CDR3 region: CASSLDRGAYNEQFF. The CDR3 nucleotides are TGTGCCAGCAGCTTAGATCGGGGGGCCTACAATGAGCAGTTCTTC. This rearrangement joins TRBV11-3 to TRBJ2-1; 7 positions match TRBD2. This CDR3 is 15 amino acids long. The J segment lost 2 bases and the V segment lost 0 bases, leaving 1 base of the junction unmatched. The germline V gene has CDR1 SGHNT and CDR2 YENEEA.

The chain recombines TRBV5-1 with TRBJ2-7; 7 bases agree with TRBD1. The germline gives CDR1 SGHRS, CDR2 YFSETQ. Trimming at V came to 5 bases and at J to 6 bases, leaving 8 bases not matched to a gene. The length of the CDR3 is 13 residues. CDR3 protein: CASRPDRVGEQYF. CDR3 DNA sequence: TGCGCCAGCAGGCCCGACAGGGTAGGCGAGCAGTACTTC.

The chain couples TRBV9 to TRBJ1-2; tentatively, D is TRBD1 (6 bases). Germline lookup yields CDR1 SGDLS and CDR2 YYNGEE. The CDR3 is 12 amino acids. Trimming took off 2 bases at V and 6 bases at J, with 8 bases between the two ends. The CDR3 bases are TGTGCCAGCAGCGTTCACAGGGATGGCTACACCTTC. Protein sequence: CASSVHRDGYTF. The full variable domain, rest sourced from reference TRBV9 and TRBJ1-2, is DSGVTQTPKHLITATGQRVTLRCSPRSGDLSVYWYQQSLDQGLQFLIQYYNGEERAKGNILERFSAQQFPDLHSELNLSSLELGDSALYFCASSVHRDGYTFGSGTRLTVV.

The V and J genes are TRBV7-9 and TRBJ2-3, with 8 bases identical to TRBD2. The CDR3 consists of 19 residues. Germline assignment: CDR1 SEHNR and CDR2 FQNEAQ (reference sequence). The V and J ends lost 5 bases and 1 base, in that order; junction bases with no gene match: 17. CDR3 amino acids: CASSPGTSGEKSGTDTQYF. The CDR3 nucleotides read TGTGCCAGCAGCCCCGGAACTAGCGGAGAAAAGAGTGGCACAGATACGCAGTATTTT.

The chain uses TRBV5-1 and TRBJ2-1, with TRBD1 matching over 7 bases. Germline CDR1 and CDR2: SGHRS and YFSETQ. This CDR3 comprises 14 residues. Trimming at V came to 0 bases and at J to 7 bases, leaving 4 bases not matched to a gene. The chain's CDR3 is CASSLGGRGNEQFF. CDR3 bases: TGCGCCAGCAGCTTGGGGGGCAGGGGGAATGAGCAGTTCTTC.

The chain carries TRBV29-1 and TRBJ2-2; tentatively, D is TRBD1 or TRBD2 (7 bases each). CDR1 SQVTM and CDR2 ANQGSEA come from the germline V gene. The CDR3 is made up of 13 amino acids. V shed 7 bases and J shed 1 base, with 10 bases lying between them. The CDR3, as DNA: TGCAGCGCAGGGGGGGAGAACACCGGGGAGCTGTTTTTT. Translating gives CSAGGENTGELFF.

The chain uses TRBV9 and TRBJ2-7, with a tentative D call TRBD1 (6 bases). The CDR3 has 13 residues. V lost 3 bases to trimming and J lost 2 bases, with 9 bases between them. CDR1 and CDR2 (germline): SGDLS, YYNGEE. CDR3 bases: TGTGCCAGCAGCGCAGGGGATACCTACGAGCAGTACTTC. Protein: CASSAGDTYEQYF.

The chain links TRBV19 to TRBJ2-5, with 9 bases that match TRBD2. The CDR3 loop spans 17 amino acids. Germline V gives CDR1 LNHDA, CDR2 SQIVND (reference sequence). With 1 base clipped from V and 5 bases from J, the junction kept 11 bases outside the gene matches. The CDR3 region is CASSIALAGGQGETQYF. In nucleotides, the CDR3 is TGTGCCAGTAGTATAGCCCTTGCGGGAGGGCAAGGGGAGACCCAGTACTTC.

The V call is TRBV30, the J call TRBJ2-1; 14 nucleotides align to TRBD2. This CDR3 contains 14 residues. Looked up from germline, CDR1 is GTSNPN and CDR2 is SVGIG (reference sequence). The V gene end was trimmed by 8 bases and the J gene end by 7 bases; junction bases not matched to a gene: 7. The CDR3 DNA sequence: TGTGCCCGAGGGACTAGCGGGAGTTTTAATGAGCAGTTCTTC. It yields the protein CARGTSGSFNEQFF.